A single sample is the source of the 16 T cell receptor beta chains below, sequenced in a study of cytomegalovirus exposure and HLA in healthy donors. 13 Jbeta primers and 60 Vbeta primers were used for the PCR. Some clones are missing from TCRdb's copy, which holds only in-frame ones; the method was immunoSEQ multiplex PCR. The sample holds about 150,000 clones, around four fifths seen once. Sequenced material: PBMCs. Source of these receptors: a male donor in good health and CMV-seronegative.

V and J are TRBV4-3 and TRBJ2-3, with TRBD2 identical over 11 bases. V shed 5 bases and J 4 bases; nucleotides not matched to a gene: 8. This CDR3 contains 16 residues. Germline values: CDR1 LGHNA, CDR2 YSLEER. CDR3 bases: TGCGCCAGCAGCGCGACTAGCGGGGTGGGGGCAGATACGCAGTATTTT. This encodes CASSATSGVGADTQYF.

The chain links TRBV21-1 to TRBJ2-1; the table assigns TRBD2, which was not confirmed against the DNA. TRBV21-1 is listed as a pseudogene. The CDR3 sequence is 19 residues long. Here the CDR3 DNA reads TGTGCCAGCAGCAAAGTGGGGTCTAGCGGGACAGACCCCTACAATGAGCAGTTCTTC. It codes for CASSKVGSSGTDPYNEQFF.

The chain couples TRBV7-2 to TRBJ2-7, with a possible D match to TRBD1 (6 bases). Trimming removed 5 bases from V and 0 bases from J, with 11 bases in between. The germline V gene has CDR1 SGHTA and CDR2 FQGNSA. There are 14 residues in the CDR3. The DNA of the CDR3 is TGTGCCAGCAGCCTAAGGACAGCCTCCTACGAGCAGTACTTC. This encodes CASSLRTASYEQYF. Full variable domain (outside the CDR3, taken from reference TRBV7-2 and TRBJ2-7): GAGVSQSPSNKVTEKGKDVELRCDPISGHTALYWYRQSLGQGLEFLIYFQGNSAPDKSGLPSDRFSAERTGGSVSTLTIQRTQQEDSAVYLCASSLRTASYEQYFGPGTRLTVT.

CDR3 in amino acids: CASTGGQGPEKLFF. The CDR3 nucleotides read TGTGCCAGCACCGGCGGACAGGGCCCTGAAAAACTGTTTTTT. This rearrangement joins TRBV28 to TRBJ1-4; 8 nucleotides align to TRBD1. Germline assignment: CDR1 MDHEN and CDR2 SYDVKM. The CDR3 is 14 amino acids. Trimming removed 7 bases from V and 7 bases from J; junction bases left unmatched: 8. Drawing the rest from reference TRBV28 and TRBJ1-4, the complete variable domain is DVKVTQSSRYLVKRTGEKVFLECVQDMDHENMFWYRQDPGLGLRLIYFSYDVKMKEKGDIPEGYSVSREKKERFSLILESASTNQTSMYLCASTGGQGPEKLFFGSGTQLSVL.

The gene calls are TRBV14 and TRBJ2-7; D unresolved. Germline loops: CDR1 SGHDN, CDR2 FVKESK. CDR3 length: 15 amino acids. The V gene lost 4 bases and the J gene lost 3 bases, with 16 bases spanning the gap. CDR3 DNA: TGTGCCAGCAGCCCTTTAGGAGATCTGGACTACGAGCAGTACTTC. It yields the protein CASSPLGDLDYEQYF.

This chain uses TRBV11-2 with TRBJ1-1, with D perhaps TRBD1 (5 bases). V lost 0 bases and J lost 4, with 21 bases in between. There are 18 residues in the CDR3. Per the germline V gene, CDR1 is SGHAT and CDR2 is FQNNGV. The CDR3 bases are TGTGCCAGCAGCTTAGAGATGGGGCAGTCGGGCGTGGGCACTGAAGCTTTCTTT. The encoded protein is CASSLEMGQSGVGTEAFF.

The chain links TRBV7-2 to TRBJ2-1; 12 bases map to TRBD2. The CDR3 extends over 17 amino acids. Germline lookup yields CDR1 SGHTA and CDR2 FQGNSA. V lost 0 bases to trimming and J lost 4 bases; unmatched junction nucleotides: 4. CDR3 DNA sequence: TGTGCCAGCAGCTTAGCTCTAGCGGGGGGGGGTTACAATGAGCAGTTCTTC. Encoded protein: CASSLALAGGGYNEQFF.

This clone was found once. The V call is TRBV28, the J call TRBJ2-1; 12 bases agree with TRBD2. Germline-derived CDR1 and CDR2 are MDHEN and SYDVKM. V lost 5 bases to trimming and J lost 8 bases; unmatched junction nucleotides: 7. The CDR3 length is 15 residues. DNA of the CDR3: TGTGCCAGCAGTGCGGGACTAGCGGGCCGGCATGAGCAGTTCTTC. Its protein is CASSAGLAGRHEQFF. Complete variable domain (other parts from reference TRBV28 and TRBJ2-1): DVKVTQSSRYLVKRTGEKVFLECVQDMDHENMFWYRQDPGLGLRLIYFSYDVKMKEKGDIPEGYSVSREKKERFSLILESASTNQTSMYLCASSAGLAGRHEQFFGPGTRLTVL.

A few counts support this clone. V is TRBV30 and J is TRBJ2-3, with 8 bases that match TRBD1. V trimming: 4 bases; J trimming: 9 bases; junction bases outside the gene matches: 3. CDR3 size: 11 residues. CDR1 and CDR2 from the germline V gene are GTSNPN and SVGIG (reference sequence). This chain's CDR3 is CAWKAGGTQYF. DNA for the CDR3: TGTGCCTGGAAAGCAGGGGGCACGCAGTATTTT.

The CDR3, as DNA: TGTGCCAGCAGCCCGCGGACTTTTCTGGATGAGCAGTTCTTC. Amino acid sequence: CASSPRTFLDEQFF. V usage is TRBV7-3 and J usage is TRBJ2-1; possible D gene TRBD2, 5 bases. CDR1 SGHTA and CDR2 FQGTGA come from the germline V gene. CDR3 size: 14 residues. The V end was cut by 5 bases, the J end by 8 bases, with 16 bases between.

The chain uses TRBV6-1 and TRBJ1-5; TRBD1 matches 7 bases. J was trimmed by 7 bases and V by 6 bases; bases with no gene match: 12. The CDR3 length is 15 residues. Germline lookup yields CDR1 MNHNS and CDR2 SASEGT. DNA of the CDR3: TGTGCCAGCAGCATAACAGGGGTGTCGGACCAGCCCCAGCATTTT. Its protein is CASSITGVSDQPQHF.

The chain has TRBV30 and TRBJ2-2, with 10 bases identical to TRBD2. The V gene's germline CDR1 is GTSNPN and CDR2 SVGIG (reference sequence). CDR3 length: 16 amino acids. With V trimmed by 1 base and J by 4 bases, 6 bases remained unmatched. The CDR3 loop reads CAWSDRLAGPTGELFF. The CDR3 DNA reads as TGTGCCTGGAGTGATAGACTAGCGGGCCCCACCGGGGAGCTGTTTTTT.

The V gene is TRBV5-1, the J gene TRBJ2-7, with TRBD2 identical over 12 bases. The J segment lost 4 bases and the V segment lost 0 bases, leaving 11 bases of the junction unmatched. The germline V gene encodes CDR1 SGHRS and CDR2 YFSETQ. The CDR3 length is 18 residues. CDR3 DNA sequence: TGCGCCAGCAGCTTGGTCTCGACTAGCGGGGGCGTCAGGTACGAGCAGTACTTC. Protein sequence: CASSLVSTSGGVRYEQYF.

This clone was observed a handful of times. The chain combines TRBV6-1 with TRBJ2-5; 10 bases map to TRBD2. The CDR3 has 14 amino acids. CDR1 and CDR2 (germline): MNHNS, SASEGT. V was pared by 5 bases and J by 5 bases, with 5 bases of the junction left unmatched. The CDR3 DNA reads as TGTGCCAGCAGTCTAGCGGGGGCGGGGGAGACCCAGTACTTC. Translated, it gives CASSLAGAGETQYF.

The genes are TRBV9 and TRBJ2-7, with D perhaps TRBD2 (6 bases). Germline CDR1 SGDLS, CDR2 YYNGEE. Trimming cost V 0 bases and J 3 bases, with 10 bases left between them. This CDR3 region has 14 residues. The CDR3 bases are TGTGCCAGCAGCGTAGCGGGGGAAATCTACGAGCAGTACTTC. It encodes CASSVAGEIYEQYF.

CDR3 loop: CASSVRAAGALYNEQFF. CDR3 nucleotides: TGTGCCAGCAGCGTTCGGGCGGCGGGAGCCCTCTACAATGAGCAGTTCTTC. The chain links TRBV9 to TRBJ2-1; 7 nucleotides match TRBD2. Germline V CDR1 and CDR2: SGDLS, YYNGEE. This CDR3 is 17 amino acids long. V was pared by 2 bases and J by 3 bases, with 11 bases of the junction left unmatched.